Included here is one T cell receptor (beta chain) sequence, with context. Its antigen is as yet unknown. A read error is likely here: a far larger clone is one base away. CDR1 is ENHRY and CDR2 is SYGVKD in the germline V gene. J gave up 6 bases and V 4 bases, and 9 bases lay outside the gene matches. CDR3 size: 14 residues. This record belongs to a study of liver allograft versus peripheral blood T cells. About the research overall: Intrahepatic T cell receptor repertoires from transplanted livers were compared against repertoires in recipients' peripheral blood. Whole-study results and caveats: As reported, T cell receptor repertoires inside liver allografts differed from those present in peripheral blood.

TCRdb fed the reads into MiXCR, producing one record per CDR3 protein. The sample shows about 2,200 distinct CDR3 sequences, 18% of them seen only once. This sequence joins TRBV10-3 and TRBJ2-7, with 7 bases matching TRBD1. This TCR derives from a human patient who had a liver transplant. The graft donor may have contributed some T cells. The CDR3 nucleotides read TGTGCCATCAGTGCTAGTACGACAGGGCCCGAGCAGTACTTC. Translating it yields CAISASTTGPEQYF.